These 8 T cell receptor beta chains were sequenced from one sample in a study of vaccination effects on CD4 cells after COVID-19 (dated by TCRdb to between 2022 and 2023). Library preparation was by the immunoSEQ multiplex PCR assay. Not all clones reach the TCRdb copy of this immuneACCESS table, which keeps in-frame sequences only. Checked studies attribute under half of the gap to unresolved V genes and leave the rest unexplained. In all, the sample holds tens of thousands of clones, and around 75% of those were seen once. The ten largest clones add up to around 32% of the sample. Their cognate antigens are unknown. The ViraFEST assay stimulated PBMC with viral peptide pools and then used TCR sequencing to identify antigen-specific CD4+ T cell clonotypes by expansion. After about 10 days of culture, CD4+ T cells were isolated with the EasySep CD4+ T cell isolation kit. Negative nucleocapsid antibody results before and after vaccination confirmed that the healthy vaccine recipients had no prior SARS-CoV-2 infection.

The starting material was CD4+ T cells from PBMCs cultured with SARS-CoV-2 spike peptides, obtained before COVID-19 vaccination. Sample cell subset or site, as interpreted from the label and publication: SARS-CoV-2 spike overlapping peptide pool stimulation. These receptors all come from a human donor who received a COVID-19 vaccine.

This chain uses TRBV18 with TRBJ2-1; D unresolved. From germline, CDR1 is KGHSH and CDR2 LQKENI. This CDR3 contains 17 residues. V was cut by 3 bases and J by 2 bases, with 17 bases left in between. The DNA of the CDR3 is TGTGCCAGCTCACCTCGTAGGATGAGCGAACCCTACAATGAGCAGTTCTTC. As protein: CASSPRRMSEPYNEQFF.

The rearrangement joins TRBV29-1 to TRBJ2-3; 10 bases fit TRBD2. There are 14 residues in the CDR3. V trimming: 4 bases; J trimming: 2 bases; junction bases outside the gene matches: 3. Germline CDR1 SQVTM, CDR2 ANQGSEA. The CDR3 is CSVVLAGTTDTQYF. The CDR3 coding sequence is TGCAGCGTTGTACTAGCGGGAACCACAGATACGCAGTATTTT.

The chain links TRBV7-9 to TRBJ1-3; TRBD1 agrees at 10 bases. Looked up from germline, CDR1 is SEHNR and CDR2 is FQNEAQ (reference sequence). The CDR3 is 15 residues long. J gave up 7 bases and V 5 bases, and 8 bases lay outside the gene matches. The CDR3, as DNA: TGTGCCAGCAGCCTGCGACAGGGGGCGTCGAACACCATATATTTT. This sequence encodes CASSLRQGASNTIYF.

This clone was recorded once. This chain uses TRBV11-3 with TRBJ1-1; D not resolved. V lost 8 bases to trimming and J lost 1 base, with 11 bases between them. Germline V gene data show CDR1 as SGHNT and CDR2 as YENEEA. The CDR3 totals 13 residues. DNA of the CDR3: TGTGCCAGCGGCAAAGGGAGGAACACTGAAGCTTTCTTT. Encoded protein: CASGKGRNTEAFF.

The V gene is TRBV6-6, the J gene TRBJ2-1; 8 positions match TRBD2. V shed 6 bases and J 7 bases; nucleotides not matched to a gene: 14. The CDR3 runs 16 residues. Germline V CDR1 and CDR2: MNHNY, SVGAGI (reference sequence). The CDR3 protein is CASRGLRGGEGNEQFF. Here the CDR3 DNA reads TGTGCCAGCAGAGGCCTTCGGGGGGGTGAGGGGAATGAGCAGTTCTTC.

This chain joins TRBV7-2 and TRBJ2-7; D tentatively reads TRBD1 or TRBD2 (6 bases each). The germline V gene has CDR1 SGHTA and CDR2 FQGNSA. CDR3 length: 14 residues. Trimming took 2 bases from V and 3 from J, leaving 11 bases between them. The CDR3 coding sequence is TGTGCCAGCAGCTTACCTGGGGGGCTCTACGAGCAGTACTTC. It is translated as CASSLPGGLYEQYF.

V usage is TRBV19 and J usage is TRBJ2-1; 10 nucleotides match TRBD2. The germline CDR1 and CDR2 sequences are LNHDA and SQIVND (reference sequence). V lost 5 bases and J lost 5; bases outside the gene matches: 12. CDR3 size: 17 residues. CDR3 sequence (DNA): TGTGCCAGTAGTCCAGGGACTAGCGTCAGGCGAAACAATGAGCAGTTCTTC. Its protein product is CASSPGTSVRRNNEQFF. Based on the CDR3 plus reference TRBV19 and TRBJ2-1, the full variable domain is DGGITQSPKYLFRKEGQNVTLSCEQNLNHDAMYWYRQDPGQGLRLIYYSQIVNDFQKGDIAEGYSVSREKKESFPLTVTSAQKNPTAFYLCASSPGTSVRRNNEQFFGPGTRLTVL.

The chain employs TRBV7-9 and TRBJ2-3; D is ambiguous. The CDR3 contains 14 residues. Germline CDR1 reads SEHNR; CDR2 reads FQNEAQ (reference sequence). V lost 0 bases and J lost 4, with 8 bases in between. The CDR3 reads CASSLASQADTQYF. The CDR3 region has the DNA TGTGCCAGCAGCTTAGCCAGTCAAGCAGATACGCAGTATTTT.